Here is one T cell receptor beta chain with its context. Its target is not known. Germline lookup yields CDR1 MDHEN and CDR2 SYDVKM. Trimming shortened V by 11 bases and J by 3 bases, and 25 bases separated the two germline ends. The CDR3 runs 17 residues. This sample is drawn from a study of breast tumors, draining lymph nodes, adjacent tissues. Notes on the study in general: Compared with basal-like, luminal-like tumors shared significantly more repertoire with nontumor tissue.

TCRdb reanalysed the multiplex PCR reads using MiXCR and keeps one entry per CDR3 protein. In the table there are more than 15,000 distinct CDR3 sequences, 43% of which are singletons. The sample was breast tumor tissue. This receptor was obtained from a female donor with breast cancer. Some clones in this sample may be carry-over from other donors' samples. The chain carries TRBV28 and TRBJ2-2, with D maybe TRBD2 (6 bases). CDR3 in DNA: TGTGCCGCGAAGAGGCCTGGGACTGGGAAACACACCGGGGAGCTGTTTTTT. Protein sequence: CAAKRPGTGKHTGELFF.